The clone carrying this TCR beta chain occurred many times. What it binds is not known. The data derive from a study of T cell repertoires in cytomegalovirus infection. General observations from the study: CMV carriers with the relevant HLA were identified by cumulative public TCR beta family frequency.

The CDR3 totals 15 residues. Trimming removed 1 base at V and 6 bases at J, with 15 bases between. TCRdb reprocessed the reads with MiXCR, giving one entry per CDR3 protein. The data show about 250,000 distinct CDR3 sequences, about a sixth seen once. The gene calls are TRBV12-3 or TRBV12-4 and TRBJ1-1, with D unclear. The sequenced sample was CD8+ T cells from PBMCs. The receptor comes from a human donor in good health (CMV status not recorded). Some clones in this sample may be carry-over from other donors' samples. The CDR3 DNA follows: TGTGCCAGCAGTTTAGTCGGGGTGGGAGTACCTGAAGCTTTCTTT. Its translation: CASSLVGVGVPEAFF.